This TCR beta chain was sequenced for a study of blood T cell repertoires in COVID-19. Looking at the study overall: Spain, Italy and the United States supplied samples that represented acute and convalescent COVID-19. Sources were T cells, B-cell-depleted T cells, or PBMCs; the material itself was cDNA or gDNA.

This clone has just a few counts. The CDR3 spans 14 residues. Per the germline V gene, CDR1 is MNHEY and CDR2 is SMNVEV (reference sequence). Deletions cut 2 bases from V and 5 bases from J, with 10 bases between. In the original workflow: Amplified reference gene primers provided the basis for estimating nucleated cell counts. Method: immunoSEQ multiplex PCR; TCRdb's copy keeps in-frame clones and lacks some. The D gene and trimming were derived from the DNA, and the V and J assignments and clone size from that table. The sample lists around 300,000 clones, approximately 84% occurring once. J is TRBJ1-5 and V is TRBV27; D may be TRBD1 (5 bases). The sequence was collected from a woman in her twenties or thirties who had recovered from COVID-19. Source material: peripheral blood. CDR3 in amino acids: CASSLEGDDQPQHF. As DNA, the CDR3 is TGTGCCAGCAGTTTAGAAGGGGATGATCAGCCCCAGCATTTT.